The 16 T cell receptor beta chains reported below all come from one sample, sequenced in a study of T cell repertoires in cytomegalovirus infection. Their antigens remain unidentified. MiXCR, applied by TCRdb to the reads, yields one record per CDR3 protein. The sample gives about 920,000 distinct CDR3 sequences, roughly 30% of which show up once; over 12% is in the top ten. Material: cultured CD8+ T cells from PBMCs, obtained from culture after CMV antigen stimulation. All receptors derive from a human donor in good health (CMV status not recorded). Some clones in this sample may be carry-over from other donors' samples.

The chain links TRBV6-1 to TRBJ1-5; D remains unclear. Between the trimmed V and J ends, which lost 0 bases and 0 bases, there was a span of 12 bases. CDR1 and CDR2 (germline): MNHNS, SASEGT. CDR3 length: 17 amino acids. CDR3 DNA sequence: TGTGCCAGCAGTGAAGCACTGGACGCTGTTAGCAATCAGCCCCAGCATTTT. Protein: CASSEALDAVSNQPQHF.

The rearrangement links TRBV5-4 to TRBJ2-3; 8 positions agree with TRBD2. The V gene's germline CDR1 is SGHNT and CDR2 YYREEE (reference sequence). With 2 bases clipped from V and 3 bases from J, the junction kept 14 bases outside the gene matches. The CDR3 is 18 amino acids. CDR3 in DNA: TGTGCCAGCAGCTTTAGGGCCATAGGGGCGGGGGGAACAGATACGCAGTATTTT. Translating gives CASSFRAIGAGGTDTQYF.

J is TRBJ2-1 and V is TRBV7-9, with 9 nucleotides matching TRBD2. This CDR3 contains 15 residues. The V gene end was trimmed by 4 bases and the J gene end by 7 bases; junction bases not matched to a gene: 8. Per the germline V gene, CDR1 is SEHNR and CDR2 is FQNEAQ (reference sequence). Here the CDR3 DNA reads TGTGCCAGCAGCTCTGCGCGGGGGGGGCAGAATGAGCAGTTCTTC. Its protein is CASSSARGGQNEQFF.

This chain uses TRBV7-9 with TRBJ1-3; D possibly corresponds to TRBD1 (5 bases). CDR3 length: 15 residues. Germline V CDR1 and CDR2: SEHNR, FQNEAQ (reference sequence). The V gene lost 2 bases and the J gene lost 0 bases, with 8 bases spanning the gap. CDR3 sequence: CASSLKGNSGNTIYF. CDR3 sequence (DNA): TGTGCCAGCAGCTTAAAGGGGAACTCTGGAAACACCATATATTTT.

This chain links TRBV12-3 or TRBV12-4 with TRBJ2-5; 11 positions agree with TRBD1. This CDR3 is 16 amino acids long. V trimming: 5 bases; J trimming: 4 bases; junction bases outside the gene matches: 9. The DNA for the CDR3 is TGTGCCAGCAGTACTTGGACAGGGGGCCCAGGAGAGACCCAGTACTTC. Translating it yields CASSTWTGGPGETQYF.

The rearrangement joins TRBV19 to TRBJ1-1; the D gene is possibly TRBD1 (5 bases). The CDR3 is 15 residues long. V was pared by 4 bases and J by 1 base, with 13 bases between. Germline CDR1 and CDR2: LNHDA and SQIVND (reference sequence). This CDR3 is CASSTSLQGNTEAFF. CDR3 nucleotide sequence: TGTGCCAGTAGTACGTCCCTGCAGGGGAACACTGAAGCTTTCTTT.

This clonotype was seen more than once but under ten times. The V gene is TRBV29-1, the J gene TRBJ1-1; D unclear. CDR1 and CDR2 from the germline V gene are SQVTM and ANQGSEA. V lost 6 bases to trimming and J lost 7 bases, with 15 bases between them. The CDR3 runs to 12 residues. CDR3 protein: CSVAGGLNEAFF. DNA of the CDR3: TGCAGCGTCGCCGGTGGGCTAAATGAAGCTTTCTTT.

DNA of the CDR3: TGCGCCAGCAGCTTCCGGACACTCACTGAAGCTTTCTTT. This gives the protein CASSFRTLTEAFF. The chain has TRBV5-1 and TRBJ1-1, with D maybe TRBD1 (5 bases). The germline gives CDR1 SGHRS, CDR2 YFSETQ. The CDR3 runs to 13 residues. V was shortened by 2 bases and J by 4 bases, with 9 bases between the two germline ends.

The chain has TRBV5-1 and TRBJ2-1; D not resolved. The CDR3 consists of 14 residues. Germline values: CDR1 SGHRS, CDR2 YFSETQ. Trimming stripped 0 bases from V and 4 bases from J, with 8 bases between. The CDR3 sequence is CASSLAVGYNEQFF. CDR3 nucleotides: TGCGCCAGCAGCTTGGCCGTGGGGTACAATGAGCAGTTCTTC.

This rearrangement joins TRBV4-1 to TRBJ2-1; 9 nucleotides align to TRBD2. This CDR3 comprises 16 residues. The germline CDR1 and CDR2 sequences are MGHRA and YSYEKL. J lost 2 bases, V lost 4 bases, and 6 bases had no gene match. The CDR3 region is CASSPASGVTYNEQFF. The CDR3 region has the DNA TGCGCCAGCAGCCCGGCTAGCGGGGTGACCTACAATGAGCAGTTCTTC.

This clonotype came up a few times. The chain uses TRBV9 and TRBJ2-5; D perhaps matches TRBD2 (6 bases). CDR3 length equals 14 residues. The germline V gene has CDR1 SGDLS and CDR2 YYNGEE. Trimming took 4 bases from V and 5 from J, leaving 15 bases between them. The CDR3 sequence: CASSTTSVRETQYF. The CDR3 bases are TGTGCCAGCAGCACGACTAGTGTGAGGGAGACCCAGTACTTC.

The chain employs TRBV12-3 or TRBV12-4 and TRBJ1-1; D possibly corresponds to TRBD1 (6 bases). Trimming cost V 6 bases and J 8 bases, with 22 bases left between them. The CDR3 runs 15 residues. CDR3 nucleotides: TGTGCCAGCAGGATCTCCGACAGGACCTTACTCGAAGCTTTCTTT. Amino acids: CASRISDRTLLEAFF.

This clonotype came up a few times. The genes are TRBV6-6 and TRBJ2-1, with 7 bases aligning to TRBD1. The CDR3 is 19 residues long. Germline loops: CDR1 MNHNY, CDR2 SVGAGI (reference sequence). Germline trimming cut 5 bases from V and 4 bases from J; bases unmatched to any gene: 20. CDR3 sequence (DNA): TGTGCCAGCAGTCTTCGAAGGGGTATGGGACAGAGCCTTTACAATGAGCAGTTCTTC. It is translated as CASSLRRGMGQSLYNEQFF.

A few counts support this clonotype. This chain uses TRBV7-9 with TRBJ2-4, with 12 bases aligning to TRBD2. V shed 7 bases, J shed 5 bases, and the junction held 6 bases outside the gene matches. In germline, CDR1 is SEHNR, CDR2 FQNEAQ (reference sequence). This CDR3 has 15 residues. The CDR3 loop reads CASTSGGAGENIQYF. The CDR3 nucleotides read TGTGCCAGCACTAGCGGGGGGGCCGGAGAAAACATTCAGTACTTC.

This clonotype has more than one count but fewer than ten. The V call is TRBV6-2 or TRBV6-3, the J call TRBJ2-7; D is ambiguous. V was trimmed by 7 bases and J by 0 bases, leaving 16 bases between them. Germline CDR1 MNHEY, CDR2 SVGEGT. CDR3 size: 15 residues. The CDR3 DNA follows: TGTGCCAGCACCGGCCGAAACGGATCCTCCTACGAGCAGTACTTC. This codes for CASTGRNGSSYEQYF.

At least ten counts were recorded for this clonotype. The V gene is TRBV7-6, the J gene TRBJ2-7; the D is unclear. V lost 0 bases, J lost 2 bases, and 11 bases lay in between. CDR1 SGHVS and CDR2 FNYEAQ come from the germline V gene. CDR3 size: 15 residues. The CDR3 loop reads CASSLALYNTYEQYF. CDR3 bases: TGTGCCAGCAGCTTAGCGCTTTATAACACCTACGAGCAGTACTTC.